This T cell receptor beta chain was sequenced for a study of blood T cell repertoires in COVID-19 (dated by TCRdb to the early 2020s). Regarding the study in general: Samples covering the acute and convalescent phases of COVID-19 were provided by collaborators in the United States, Italy and Spain. Where available, HLA class I and class II types were taken from metadata supplied by the sample provider and were not determined by assay-based typing. The sample metadata nearly always contained a de-identified subject ID, COVID-19 status, age in years and sex. The dataset comprised deeply sampled blood TCRbeta repertoires from subjects exposed to, actively infected with, or recovered from COVID-19. The prospective study material was composed of cDNA or gDNA derived from T cells, B-cell-depleted T cells, or PBMCs. A freely available public database, intended as a resource for researchers studying the immune response to SARS-CoV-2, is where the repertoires were released. Samples were obtained from the ongoing ImmuneRACE study (first 160 participants) and from about 1,300 subjects provided by 6 global collaborators.

Whole blood was collected in K2EDTA tubes by collaborating institutions according to the institutions' own protocols. Collaborator samples were shipped for TCRbeta analysis as frozen whole blood, isolated PBMCs, or DNA extracted from either sample type. Ends trimmed: V by 6 bases, J by 4 bases; bases unmatched to a gene: 10. According to the germline V gene, CDR1 reads MNHEY and CDR2 reads SVGEGT. The CDR3, from cysteine to phenylalanine, totals 18 residues. The CDR3 DNA has 54 bases and is translated from base 1. A note on this clone: What antigen it recognizes has not been identified. No much larger clone is present one base from it, and per-base qualities are unavailable.

The immunoSEQ Assay, a bias-controlled multiplex PCR, was used to amplify TCRbeta CDR3 regions from genomic DNA. From the authors' description of their analysis: The number of nucleated cells in each sample was estimated from the amplification of reference gene primers within the assay. To quantify the absolute abundance of each unique TCRbeta CDR3 rearrangement, sequence reads were collapsed and filtered. For each sample, productive Simpson clonality was calculated as the square root of Simpson's diversity index across productive rearrangements. TCRdb took this table from immuneACCESS and kept in-frame rearrangements with V and J called. Such tables lack part of the clones; where checked against another copy, unresolved V genes explain under half of the gap, and the rest is unexplained. V and J calls and clone size come straight from that table; D and trimming were deduced from the DNA. The table for this sample lists 70,000 to 90,000 clones; approximately 86% of them were counted only once. Jointly, the top ten make up about 8% of the sample.

What the research found in general, with its limitations: The amount of clinical and demographic metadata varied by source and participant and was provided uncurated.

The sequencing input was peripheral blood. This receptor was identified in an older man with active or convalescent COVID-19. Recombination linked TRBV6-2 or TRBV6-3 to TRBJ2-6, with 12 central nucleotides matching TRBD1. CDR3 sequence: CASRPPGQGAPGANVLTF. The DNA is as follows: TGTGCCAGCAGACCTCCGGGACAGGGGGCGCCGGGGGCCAACGTCCTGACTTTC.